These 31 T cell receptor beta chains originate from one sample sequenced in a study of CD8 T cells in ankylosing spondylitis. TCRdb processed the 5' RACE reads anew with MiXCR; each CDR3 protein has one entry. In the table there are about 92,000 distinct CDR3 sequences, 7.5% to 9% of which are singletons. Sequencing used blood, either unsorted or a sorted T cell fraction (not recorded which). These receptors originate from a male donor with ankylosing spondylitis or in good health (not recorded which).

This clonotype appeared many times. The CDR3 reads CASSAPGQGYYEQFF. CDR3 nucleotide sequence: TGTGCCAGCAGTGCGCCGGGACAGGGGTACTATGAGCAGTTCTTC. J is TRBJ2-1 and V is TRBV6-2 or TRBV6-3, with 10 positions matching TRBD1. CDR3 length: 15 amino acids. V dropped 5 bases and J dropped 8; count of bases not matched to a gene: 9. Germline V gene data show CDR1 as MNHEY and CDR2 as SVGEGT.

This clonotype was found many times. The chain links TRBV7-8 to TRBJ2-1; the D is unclear. This CDR3 region has 17 residues. Trimming stripped 4 bases from V and 1 base from J, with 17 bases between. Germline lookup yields CDR1 SGHVS and CDR2 FQNEAQ. Written as DNA, the CDR3 is TGTGCCAGCAGCTCCTACTCGACGACGAGATCCTACAATGAGCAGTTCTTC. Encoded protein: CASSSYSTTRSYNEQFF.

The table lists this clonotype with many counts. This chain links TRBV6-1 with TRBJ2-7; D assignment may be TRBD1 or TRBD2 (5 bases each). Trimming pared 6 bases from V and 2 bases from J, leaving 11 bases between. CDR1 and CDR2 from the germline V gene are MNHNS and SASEGT. The CDR3 is made up of 13 amino acids. In DNA form, the CDR3 reads TGTGCCAGCAGACGGGGCCGGACCTACGAGCAGTACTTC. This gives the protein CASRRGRTYEQYF.

Comments on this clonotype: A much larger clone differs from this one at a single base, so this may be a read error. J is TRBJ2-1 and V is TRBV5-5; 10 bases map to TRBD1. The germline V gene encodes CDR1 SGHKS and CDR2 YYEKEE (reference sequence). Unmatched junction bases numbered 4, after V lost 3 bases and J lost 4 bases. The CDR3 totals 15 residues. DNA for the CDR3: TGTGCCAGCAGCTCGCAGGACAGGGGGTACAATGAGCAGTTCTTC. The encoded protein is CASSSQDRGYNEQFF.

This clonotype was seen repeatedly, ten times or more. J is TRBJ2-3 and V is TRBV6-2 or TRBV6-3, with 9 positions matching TRBD1. Germline CDR1 reads MNHEY; CDR2 reads SVGEGT. V trimming: 6 bases; J trimming: 5 bases; junction bases outside the gene matches: 3. The CDR3 is made up of 13 amino acids. The CDR3 loop reads CASSHRGQDTQYF. The CDR3 DNA reads TGTGCCAGCAGCCACAGGGGGCAAGATACGCAGTATTTT.

In this sample, this clonotype turned up many times. The chain links TRBV28 to TRBJ1-6, with D unresolved. This CDR3 has 15 residues. Germline lookup yields CDR1 MDHEN and CDR2 SYDVKM. V was pared by 7 bases and J by 6 bases, with 16 bases between. CDR3: CASKDQPRTNSPLHF. The CDR3 bases are TGTGCCAGCAAAGACCAGCCTCGTACTAATTCACCCCTCCACTTT.

This clonotype was counted ten times or more. The chain couples TRBV28 to TRBJ2-2; D not certain. The CDR3 covers 14 residues. From germline, CDR1 is MDHEN and CDR2 SYDVKM. V lost 4 bases and J 3 bases, leaving 9 bases between the germline ends. The CDR3 DNA is TGTGCCAGCAGTTCCGGGTACCACACCGGGGAGCTGTTTTTT. As protein: CASSSGYHTGELFF.

This clonotype has ten or more counts. The chain carries TRBV5-1 and TRBJ2-5, with D perhaps matching TRBD1 or TRBD2 (5 bases each). The CDR3 extends over 16 amino acids. Germline CDR1 reads SGHRS; CDR2 reads YFSETQ. V shed 3 bases and J shed 0 bases, with 15 bases lying between them. CDR3 coding DNA: TGCGCCAGCAGCTCAGGGAGACGGCTCGACCAAGAGACCCAGTACTTC. Protein: CASSSGRRLDQETQYF.

Ten or more counts support this clonotype. This rearrangement joins TRBV15 to TRBJ2-1, with no clear D. The length of the CDR3 is 12 residues. The germline CDR1 and CDR2 sequences are LNHNV and YYDKDF (reference sequence). Trimming removed 5 bases from V and 4 bases from J, with 6 bases in between. CDR3 region: CATSVRYNEQFF. The CDR3 coding sequence is TGTGCCACCAGCGTGCGTTACAATGAGCAGTTCTTC.

The table lists this clonotype with a few counts. This chain joins TRBV4-2 and TRBJ2-1; D gene ambiguous. Trimming pared 3 bases from V and 5 bases from J, leaving 11 bases between. CDR3 size: 14 residues. Germline CDR1 is LGHNA and CDR2 is YNFKEQ. The CDR3 DNA reads TGTGCCAGCAGCCACGACCGTTCCGACAATGAGCAGTTCTTC. This gives the protein CASSHDRSDNEQFF.

At least ten counts were recorded for this clonotype. Here the CDR3 DNA reads TGTGCCAGCAGTTTAGTTGCAGGGCAGACTGAAGCTTTCTTT. This gives the protein CASSLVAGQTEAFF. The chain recombines TRBV12-3 or TRBV12-4 with TRBJ1-1; maybe TRBD1 (5 bases). There are 14 residues in the CDR3. V lost 1 base to trimming and J lost 5 bases, with 11 bases between them.

This clonotype was recorded at least ten times. The J gene is TRBJ2-1, the V gene TRBV30; D remains ambiguous. The CDR3 is made up of 13 amino acids. V was cut by 4 bases and J by 3 bases, with 10 bases left in between. The V gene's germline CDR1 is GTSNPN and CDR2 SVGIG (reference sequence). The CDR3 protein is CAWTDPGYNEQFF. In DNA, the CDR3 is TGTGCCTGGACGGACCCAGGCTACAATGAGCAGTTCTTC.

This clonotype showed up many times. The chain employs TRBV6-4 and TRBJ2-3; 7 bases line up with TRBD2. The CDR3 spans 15 residues. CDR1 is MRHNA, CDR2 SNTAGT, per germline. Unmatched junction bases numbered 8, after V lost 0 bases and J lost 8 bases. Here the CDR3 reads CASSDSIGSSGTQYF. CDR3 DNA sequence: TGTGCCAGCAGTGACTCGATCGGGTCTAGCGGTACGCAGTATTTT.

This clonotype was recorded at least ten times. This chain links TRBV5-1 with TRBJ1-1; D remains ambiguous. The CDR3 sequence is 15 residues long. In germline, CDR1 is SGHRS, CDR2 YFSETQ. Trimming cost V 4 bases and J 3 bases, with 16 bases left between them. CDR3 nucleotides: TGCGCCAGCAGCCGGGTGGAACTGATGGACACTGAAGCTTTCTTT. Residues: CASSRVELMDTEAFF.

Many counts were recorded for this clonotype. The chain combines TRBV27 with TRBJ1-6, with no clear D. Germline V gene lookup returns CDR1 MNHEY and CDR2 SMNVEV (reference sequence). The CDR3 consists of 13 residues. The V end was cut by 6 bases, the J end by 8 bases, with 11 bases between. The DNA of the CDR3 is TGTGCCAGCAGCGAAATGGCGGATTCACCCCTCCACTTT. It is translated as CASSEMADSPLHF.

At least ten counts were recorded for this clonotype. The CDR3: CASSLSGTGGYNEQFF. DNA of the CDR3: TGTGCCAGCAGCCTCTCCGGGACAGGGGGCTACAATGAGCAGTTCTTC. The chain employs TRBV28 and TRBJ2-1; 11 positions agree with TRBD1. After removal of 6 bases from V and 3 bases from J, the junction contained 7 bases not matched to a gene. CDR3 length equals 16 residues. In germline, CDR1 is MDHEN, CDR2 SYDVKM.

This clonotype has a count of ten or more. The chain carries TRBV7-8 and TRBJ2-7; D remains ambiguous. Germline V gene lookup returns CDR1 SGHVS and CDR2 FQNEAQ. CDR3 size: 12 residues. Deletions cut 1 base from V and 7 bases from J, with 8 bases between. CDR3: CASSLVWREQYF. The CDR3 nucleotides read TGTGCCAGCAGCTTAGTATGGCGGGAGCAGTACTTC.

Ten or more counts support this clonotype. J is TRBJ2-2 and V is TRBV4-2; 9 bases map to TRBD1. This CDR3 comprises 16 residues. With V trimmed by 1 base and J by 0 bases, 0 bases remained unmatched. Germline V gene data show CDR1 as LGHNA and CDR2 as YNFKEQ. The CDR3 sequence: CASSQGQGANTGELFF. DNA for the CDR3: TGTGCCAGCAGCCAAGGACAGGGGGCGAACACCGGGGAGCTGTTTTTT.

This clonotype has at least ten counts. The chain employs TRBV5-1 and TRBJ2-7; TRBD2 matches 13 bases. CDR1 is SGHRS, CDR2 YFSETQ, per germline. The CDR3 is 18 amino acids. V lost 4 bases to trimming and J lost 2 bases; unmatched junction nucleotides: 12. CDR3 in DNA: TGCGCCAGCAGCGTGACTAGCGGGGGGACGGCGTTTGCCTACGAGCAGTACTTC. It yields the protein CASSVTSGGTAFAYEQYF. The full variable domain, its missing parts supplied by reference TRBV5-1 and TRBJ2-7, is KAGVTQTPRYLIKTRGQQVTLSCSPISGHRSVSWYQQTPGQGLQFLFEYFSETQRNKGNFPGRFSGRQFSNSRSEMNVSTLELGDSALYLCASSVTSGGTAFAYEQYFGPGTRLTVT.

In its sample, this clonotype was seen many times. The chain combines TRBV20-1 with TRBJ2-2; 11 bases align to TRBD2. The CDR3 loop spans 16 amino acids. After removal of 3 bases from V and 3 bases from J, the junction contained 6 bases not matched to a gene. Germline CDR1 DFQATT, CDR2 SNEGSKA (reference sequence). CDR3 sequence reads: CSASVSGGEDTGELFF. The CDR3 DNA reads TGCAGTGCTAGTGTTAGCGGGGGGGAAGACACCGGGGAGCTGTTTTTT.

This clonotype was recorded a few times. The chain has TRBV14 and TRBJ2-5, with TRBD1 matching 7 bases. Germline lookup yields CDR1 SGHDN and CDR2 FVKESK. This CDR3 has 15 amino acids. With 4 bases clipped from V and 4 bases from J, the junction kept 9 bases outside the gene matches. The CDR3 sequence: CASSLRQGRRETQYF. In DNA, the CDR3 is TGTGCCAGCAGCCTTAGACAGGGAAGAAGAGAGACCCAGTACTTC.

This clonotype was observed at least ten times. J is TRBJ2-5 and V is TRBV29-1; TRBD2 is a possible D gene (5 bases). The germline V gene has CDR1 SQVTM and CDR2 ANQGSEA. V lost 2 bases, J lost 4 bases, and 11 bases lay in between. The CDR3 sequence is 13 residues long. The CDR3 loop is CSVESRGGETQYF. DNA of the CDR3: TGCAGCGTTGAATCGCGAGGAGGAGAGACCCAGTACTTC.

This clonotype was seen repeatedly, ten times or more. The chain links TRBV5-6 to TRBJ1-5, with a weak D call TRBD1 (6 bases). Deletions cut 1 base from V and 0 bases from J, with 8 bases between. CDR1 SGHDT and CDR2 YYEEEE come from the germline V gene. This CDR3 comprises 15 residues. DNA of the CDR3: TGTGCCAGCAGCTTGACAGGGACTAGCAATCAGCCCCAGCATTTT. Translated: CASSLTGTSNQPQHF.

This clonotype came up a few times. This CDR3 is CATETGLDNEQFF. For the CDR3, the DNA is TGTGCCACCGAGACGGGACTAGACAATGAGCAGTTCTTC. This sequence joins TRBV28 and TRBJ2-1; 8 bases are shared with TRBD2. The CDR3 sequence is 13 residues long. Germline lookup yields CDR1 MDHEN and CDR2 SYDVKM. The ends lost 10 bases at V and 5 bases at J; junction bases unmatched: 7.

The rearrangement joins TRBV20-1 to TRBJ2-3; D not resolved. Germline CDR1 is DFQATT and CDR2 is SNEGSKA (reference sequence). This CDR3 contains 17 residues. With 3 bases removed from V and 4 bases from J, the gap between germline ends came to 23 bases. The CDR3 DNA reads as TGCAGTGCTAGTGGAAAGCTATCGGCGGTTCTTGCAGATACGCAGTATTTT. Residues: CSASGKLSAVLADTQYF.

This clonotype has a count of ten or more. This chain links TRBV2 with TRBJ2-1; 8 positions match TRBD1. The junction had 3 bases not matched to a gene; V was cut back by 5 bases and J by 3 bases. Germline assignment: CDR1 SNHLY and CDR2 FYNNEI. This CDR3 is 14 amino acids long. The CDR3 here is CASSPTGDYNEQFF. DNA for the CDR3: TGTGCCAGCAGTCCGACAGGGGACTACAATGAGCAGTTCTTC.

This clonotype is termed medium-sized. V gene TRBV7-2 combines with J gene TRBJ2-5; D might be TRBD2 (6 bases). Trimming removed 0 bases at V and 5 bases at J, with 10 bases between. CDR3 length: 14 residues. In germline, CDR1 is SGHTA, CDR2 FQGNSA. CDR3 in DNA: TGTGCCAGCAGCTTAGCGCGGGGTTCGGAGACCCAGTACTTC. Translated, it gives CASSLARGSETQYF.

This clonotype was detected many times. This chain uses TRBV12-3 or TRBV12-4 with TRBJ2-7, with 10 bases aligning to TRBD1. V lost 5 bases and J lost 6; bases outside the gene matches: 4. This CDR3 is 13 amino acids long. CDR3 sequence: CASSLTGGLEQYF. The CDR3 DNA reads as TGTGCCAGCAGTCTGACAGGGGGCCTCGAGCAGTACTTC.

This clonotype appeared many times. The chain has TRBV5-1 and TRBJ1-1; D call uncertain. The CDR3 length is 13 residues. V was pared by 4 bases and J by 3 bases, with 10 bases between. Germline-derived CDR1 and CDR2 are SGHRS and YFSETQ. The CDR3 sequence is CASSPDGDTEAFF. CDR3 nucleotide sequence: TGCGCCAGCAGCCCGGACGGGGACACTGAAGCTTTCTTT.

The chain employs TRBV12-3 or TRBV12-4 and TRBJ1-1; the D gene is possibly TRBD1 (5 bases). Trimming took off 2 bases at V and 11 bases at J, with 9 bases between the two ends. CDR3 size: 11 residues. The CDR3 loop reads CASSLRQRAFF. CDR3 nucleotides: TGTGCCAGCAGTTTAAGACAGAGGGCTTTCTTT.

This clonotype was counted between two and nine times. V usage is TRBV29-1 and J usage is TRBJ2-3, with a weak D call TRBD2 (5 bases). Trimming shortened V by 0 bases and J by 0 bases, and 7 bases separated the two germline ends. Germline V gene sequence: CDR1 SQVTM, CDR2 ANQGSEA. The CDR3 is 14 residues long. Here the CDR3 reads CSVEDRGSTDTQYF. CDR3 in DNA: TGCAGCGTTGAAGATCGAGGGAGCACAGATACGCAGTATTTT.